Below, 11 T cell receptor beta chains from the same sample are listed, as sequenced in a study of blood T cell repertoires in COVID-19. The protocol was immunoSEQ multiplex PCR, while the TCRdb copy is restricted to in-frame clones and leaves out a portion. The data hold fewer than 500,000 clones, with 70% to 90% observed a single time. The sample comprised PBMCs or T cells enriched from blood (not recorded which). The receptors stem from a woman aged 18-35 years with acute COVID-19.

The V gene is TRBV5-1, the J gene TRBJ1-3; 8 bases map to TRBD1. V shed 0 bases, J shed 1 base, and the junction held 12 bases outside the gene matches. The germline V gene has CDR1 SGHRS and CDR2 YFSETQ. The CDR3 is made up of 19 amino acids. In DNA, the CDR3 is TGCGCCAGCAGCTTGGACAGGGGGAGCGGGCCTTTATCTGGAAACACCATATATTTT. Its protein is CASSLDRGSGPLSGNTIYF.

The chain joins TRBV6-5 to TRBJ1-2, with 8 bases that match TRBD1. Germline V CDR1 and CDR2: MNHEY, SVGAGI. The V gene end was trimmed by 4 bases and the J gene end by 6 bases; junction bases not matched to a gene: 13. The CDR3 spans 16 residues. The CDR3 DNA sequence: TGTGCCAGCAGTTCGTCTTGGACAGGGAGGGGTAATGGCTACACCTTC. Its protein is CASSSSWTGRGNGYTF.

The CDR3 here is CASGLAITETQYF. The CDR3 DNA reads as TGTGCTAGTGGTTTGGCTATCACAGAGACCCAGTACTTC. This chain joins TRBV12-5 and TRBJ2-5; D call uncertain. The CDR3 is made up of 13 amino acids. Germline V gene data show CDR1 as LGHNT and CDR2 as FRNRAP. The V and J ends lost 1 base and 4 bases respectively, with 7 bases between them.

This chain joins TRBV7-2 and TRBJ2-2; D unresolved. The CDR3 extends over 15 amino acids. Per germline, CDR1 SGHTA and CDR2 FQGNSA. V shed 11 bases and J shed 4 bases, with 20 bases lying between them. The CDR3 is CAGTNIALSTGELFF. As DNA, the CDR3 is TGTGCCGGTACAAACATAGCTCTCAGCACCGGGGAGCTGTTTTTT.

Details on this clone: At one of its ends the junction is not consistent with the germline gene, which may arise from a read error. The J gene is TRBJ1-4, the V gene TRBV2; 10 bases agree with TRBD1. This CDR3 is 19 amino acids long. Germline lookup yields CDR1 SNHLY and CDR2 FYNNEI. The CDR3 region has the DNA TGTGCCAGCAGAGAAGACAGGGGGCGAATTGGTGCAACTAATGAAAAACTGTTTTTT. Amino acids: CASREDRGRIGATNEKLFF.

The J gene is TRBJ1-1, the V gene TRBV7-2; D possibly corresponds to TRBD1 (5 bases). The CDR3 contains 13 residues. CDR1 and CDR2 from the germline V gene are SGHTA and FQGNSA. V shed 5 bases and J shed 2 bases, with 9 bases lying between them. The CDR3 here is CASSTRVNTEAFF. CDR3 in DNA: TGTGCCAGCAGCACCAGGGTAAACACTGAAGCTTTCTTT.

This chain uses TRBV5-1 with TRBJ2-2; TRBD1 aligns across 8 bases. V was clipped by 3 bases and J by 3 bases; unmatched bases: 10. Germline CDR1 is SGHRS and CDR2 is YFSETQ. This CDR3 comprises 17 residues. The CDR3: CASSWPRDRQYTGELFF. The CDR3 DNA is TGCGCCAGCAGCTGGCCCCGGGACAGGCAATACACCGGGGAGCTGTTTTTT. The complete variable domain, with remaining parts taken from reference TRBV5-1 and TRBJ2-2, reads KAGVTQTPRYLIKTRGQQVTLSCSPISGHRSVSWYQQTPGQGLQFLFEYFSETQRNKGNFPGRFSGRQFSNSRSEMNVSTLELGDSALYLCASSWPRDRQYTGELFFGEGSRLTVL.

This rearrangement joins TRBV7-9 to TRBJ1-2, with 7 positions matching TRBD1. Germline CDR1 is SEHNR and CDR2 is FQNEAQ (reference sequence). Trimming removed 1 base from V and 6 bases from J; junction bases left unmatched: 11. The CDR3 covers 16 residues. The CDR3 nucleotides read TGTGCCAGCAGCTTAGGGACGGGACAGACATCGGATGGCTACACCTTC. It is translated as CASSLGTGQTSDGYTF. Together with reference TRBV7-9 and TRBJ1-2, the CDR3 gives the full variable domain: DTGVSQNPRHKITKRGQNVTFRCDPISEHNRLYWYRQTLGQGPEFLTYFQNEAQLEKSRLLSDRFSAERPKGSFSTLEIQRTEQGDSAMYLCASSLGTGQTSDGYTFGSGTRLTVV.

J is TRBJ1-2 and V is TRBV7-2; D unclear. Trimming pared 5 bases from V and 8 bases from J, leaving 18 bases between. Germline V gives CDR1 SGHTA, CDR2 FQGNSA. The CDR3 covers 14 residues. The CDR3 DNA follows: TGTGCCAGCAGCCCTGTTATCATAGCTGGCGGCTACACCTTC. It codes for CASSPVIIAGGYTF.

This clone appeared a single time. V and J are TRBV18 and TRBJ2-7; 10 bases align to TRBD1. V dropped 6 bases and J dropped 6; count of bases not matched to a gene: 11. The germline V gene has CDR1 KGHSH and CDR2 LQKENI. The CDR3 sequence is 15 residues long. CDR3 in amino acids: CASSPQADRGGEQYF. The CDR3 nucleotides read TGTGCCAGCTCCCCTCAAGCGGACAGGGGGGGCGAGCAGTACTTC.

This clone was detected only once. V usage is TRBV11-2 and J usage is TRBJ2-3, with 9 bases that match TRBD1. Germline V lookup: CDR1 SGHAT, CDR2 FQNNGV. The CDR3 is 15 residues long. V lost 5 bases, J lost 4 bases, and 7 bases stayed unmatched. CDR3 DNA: TGTGCCAGCAGCCCTGGGACAGGGATATCAGATACGCAGTATTTT. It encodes CASSPGTGISDTQYF.